The entry that follows covers one TCR beta chain sequence. The method was immunoSEQ multiplex PCR; TCRdb's version includes in-frame clones alone and lacks a portion of them. The table records approximately 210,000 clones, 86% of them present only once. The data are from a study of blood T cell repertoires in COVID-19. Study summary: Samples representing acute and convalescent COVID-19 were sourced from the United States, Italy and Spain. T cells, B-cell-depleted T cells, or PBMCs provided the cDNA or gDNA that served as material.

The germline V gene has CDR1 LNHDA and CDR2 SQIVND (reference sequence). The CDR3 spans 14 residues. Trimming took 2 bases from V and 7 from J; bases not matched to a gene: 6. The specimen was peripheral blood. This TCR was recovered from a woman in her 70s with acute or convalescent COVID-19. The chain carries TRBV19 and TRBJ1-2; 8 bases map to TRBD1. CDR3: CASSIQGAWRGYTF. The CDR3 nucleotides read TGTGCCAGTAGTATACAGGGGGCCTGGCGTGGCTACACCTTC.